Described below is a single T cell receptor beta chain sequence and its context. Losses at the gene ends were 4 bases for V and 2 bases for J; bases not matched to a gene: 3. Per germline, CDR1 LGHNA and CDR2 YNFKEQ. The CDR3 covers 14 residues. The data were taken from a study of sequential checkpoint blockade in melanoma. Study overall: Maintenance nivolumab came after either treatment sequence.

TCRdb keeps only in-frame clones here, not all; method: immunoSEQ multiplex PCR. The table has about 27,000 clones, about three quarters seen once. The treatment was: randomized to nivolumab then ipilimumab (arm A) or the reverse (arm B). Live CD3+CD8+ CD19− CD56− cells were sorted from PBMCs. The clonotype originates from a human donor with melanoma. The gene calls are TRBV4-2 and TRBJ2-3; 7 bases map to TRBD1. Material: CD8+ T cells sorted from blood (inferred from file names), obtained from a patient given nivolumab and ipilimumab in sequence. Written as DNA, the CDR3 is TGTGCCAGCAGCCCAGGGACAGCCACAGATACGCAGTATTTT. Translation: CASSPGTATDTQYF.